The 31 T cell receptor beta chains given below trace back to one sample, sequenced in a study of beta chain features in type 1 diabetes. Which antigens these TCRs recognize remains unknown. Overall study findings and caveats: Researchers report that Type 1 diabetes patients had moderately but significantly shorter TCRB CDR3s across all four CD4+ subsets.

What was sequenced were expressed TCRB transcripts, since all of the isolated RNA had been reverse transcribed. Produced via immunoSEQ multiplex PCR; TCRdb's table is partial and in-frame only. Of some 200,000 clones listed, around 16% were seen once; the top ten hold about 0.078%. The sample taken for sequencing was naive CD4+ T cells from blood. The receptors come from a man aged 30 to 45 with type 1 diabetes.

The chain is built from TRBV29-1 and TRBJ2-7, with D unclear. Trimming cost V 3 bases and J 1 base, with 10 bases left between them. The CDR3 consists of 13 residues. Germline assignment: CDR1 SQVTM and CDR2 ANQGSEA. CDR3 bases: TGCAGCGTTGATGGGCCAGGATCCTACGAGCAGTACTTC. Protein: CSVDGPGSYEQYF.

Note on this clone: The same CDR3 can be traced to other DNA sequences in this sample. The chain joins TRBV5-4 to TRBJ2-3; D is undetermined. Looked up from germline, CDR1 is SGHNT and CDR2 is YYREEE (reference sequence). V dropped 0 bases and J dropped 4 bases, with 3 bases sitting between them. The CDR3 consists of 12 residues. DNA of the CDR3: TGTGCCAGCAGCTTGGATTCAGATACGCAGTATTTT. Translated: CASSLDSDTQYF.

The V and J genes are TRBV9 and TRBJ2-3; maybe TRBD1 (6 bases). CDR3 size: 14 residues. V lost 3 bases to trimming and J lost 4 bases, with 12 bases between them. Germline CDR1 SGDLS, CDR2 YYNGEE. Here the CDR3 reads CASSAYRDSDTQYF. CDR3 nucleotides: TGTGCCAGCAGCGCCTACAGGGATTCAGATACGCAGTATTTT.

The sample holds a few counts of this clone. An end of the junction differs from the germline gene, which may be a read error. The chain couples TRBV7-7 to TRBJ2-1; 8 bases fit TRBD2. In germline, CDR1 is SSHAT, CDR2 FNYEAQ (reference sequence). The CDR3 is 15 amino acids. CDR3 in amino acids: CASSQTSDSYNEQFF. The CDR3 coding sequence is TGTGCTAGCAGCCAGACTAGCGACTCCTACAATGAGCAGTTCTTC.

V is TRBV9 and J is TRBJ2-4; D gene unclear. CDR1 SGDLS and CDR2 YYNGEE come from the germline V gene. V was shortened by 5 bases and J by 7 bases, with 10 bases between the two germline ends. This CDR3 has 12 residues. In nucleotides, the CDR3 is TGTGCCAGCAGTGGTGGCTTTAACATTCAGTACTTC. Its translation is CASSGGFNIQYF. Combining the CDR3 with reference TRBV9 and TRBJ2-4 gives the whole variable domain DSGVTQTPKHLITATGQRVTLRCSPRSGDLSVYWYQQSLDQGLQFLIQYYNGEERAKGNILERFSAQQFPDLHSELNLSSLELGDSALYFCASSGGFNIQYFGAGTRLSVL.

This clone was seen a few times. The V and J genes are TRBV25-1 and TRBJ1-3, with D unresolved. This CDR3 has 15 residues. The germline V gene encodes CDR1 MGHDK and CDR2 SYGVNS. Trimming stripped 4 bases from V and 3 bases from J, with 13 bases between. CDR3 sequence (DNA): TGTGCCAGCAGTGTCACAGAGGGTCGTGGAAACACCATATATTTT. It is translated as CASSVTEGRGNTIYF. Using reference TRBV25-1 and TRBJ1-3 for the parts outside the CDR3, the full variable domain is EADIYQTPRYLVIGTGKKITLECSQTMGHDKMYWYQQDPGMELHLIHYSYGVNSTEKGDLSSESTVSRIRTEHFPLTLESARPSHTSQYLCASSVTEGRGNTIYFGEGSWLTVV.

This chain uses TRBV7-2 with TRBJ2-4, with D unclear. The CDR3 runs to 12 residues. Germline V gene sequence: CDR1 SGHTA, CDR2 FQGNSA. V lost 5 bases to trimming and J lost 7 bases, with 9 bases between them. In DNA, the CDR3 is TGTGCCAGCAGCCCCAGTCGGAACATTCAGTACTTC. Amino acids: CASSPSRNIQYF. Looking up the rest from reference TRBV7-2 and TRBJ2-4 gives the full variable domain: GAGVSQSPSNKVTEKGKDVELRCDPISGHTALYWYRQSLGQGLEFLIYFQGNSAPDKSGLPSDRFSAERTGGSVSTLTIQRTQQEDSAVYLCASSPSRNIQYFGAGTRLSVL.

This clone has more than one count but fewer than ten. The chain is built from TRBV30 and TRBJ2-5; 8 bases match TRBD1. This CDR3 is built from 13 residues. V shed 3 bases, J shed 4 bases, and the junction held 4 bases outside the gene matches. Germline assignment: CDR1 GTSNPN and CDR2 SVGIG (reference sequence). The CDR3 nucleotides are TGTGCCTGGAGCGACAGGGGACTAGAGACCCAGTACTTC. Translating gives CAWSDRGLETQYF.

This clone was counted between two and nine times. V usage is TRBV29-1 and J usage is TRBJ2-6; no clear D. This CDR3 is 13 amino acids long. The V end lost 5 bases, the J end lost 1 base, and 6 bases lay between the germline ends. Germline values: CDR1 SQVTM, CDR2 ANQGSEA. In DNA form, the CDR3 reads TGCAGCGTTTTAAGGTCTGGGGCCAACGTCCTGACTTTC. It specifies CSVLRSGANVLTF.

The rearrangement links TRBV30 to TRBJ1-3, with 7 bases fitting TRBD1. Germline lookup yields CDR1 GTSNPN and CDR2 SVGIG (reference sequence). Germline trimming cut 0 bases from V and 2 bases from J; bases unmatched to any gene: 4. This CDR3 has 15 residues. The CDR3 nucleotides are TGTGCCTGGAGTGTACGAGGGACAGCTGGAAACACCATATATTTT. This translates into CAWSVRGTAGNTIYF.

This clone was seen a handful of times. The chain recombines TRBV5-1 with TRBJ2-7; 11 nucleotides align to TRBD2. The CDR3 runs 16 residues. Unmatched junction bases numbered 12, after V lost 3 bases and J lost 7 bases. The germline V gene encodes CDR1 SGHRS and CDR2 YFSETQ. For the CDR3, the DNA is TGCGCCAGCAGCTCCGAATTAGCGGGAGGGCCAGAAGAGCAGTACTTC. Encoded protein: CASSSELAGGPEEQYF.

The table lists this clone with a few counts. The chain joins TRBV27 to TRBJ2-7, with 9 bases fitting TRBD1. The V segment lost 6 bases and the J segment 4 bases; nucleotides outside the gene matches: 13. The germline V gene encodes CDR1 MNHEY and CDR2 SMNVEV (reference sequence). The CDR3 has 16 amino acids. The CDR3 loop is CASSLLVGQGIYEQYF. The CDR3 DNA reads TGTGCCAGCAGCCTGCTGGTGGGACAGGGTATTTACGAGCAGTACTTC.

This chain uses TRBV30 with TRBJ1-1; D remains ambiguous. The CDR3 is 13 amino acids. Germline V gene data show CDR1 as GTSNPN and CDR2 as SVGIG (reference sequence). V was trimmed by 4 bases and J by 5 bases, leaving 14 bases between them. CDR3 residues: CAWKAGGWTEAFF. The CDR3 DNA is TGTGCCTGGAAGGCGGGTGGGTGGACTGAAGCTTTCTTT. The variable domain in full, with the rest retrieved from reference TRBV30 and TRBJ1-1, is SQTIHQWPATLVQPVGSPLSLECTVEGTSNPNLYWYRQAAGRGLQLLFYSVGIGQISSEVPQNLSASRPQDRQFILSSKKLLLSDSGFYLCAWKAGGWTEAFFGQGTRLTVV.

The CDR3 DNA follows: TGTGCCAGCTCACCCCTCGGCCAAGAGACCCAGTACTTC. Translating it yields CASSPLGQETQYF. V usage is TRBV18 and J usage is TRBJ2-5; D is unresolved. This CDR3 has 13 residues. CDR1 KGHSH and CDR2 LQKENI come from the germline V gene. V shed 3 bases and J shed 1 base, with 6 bases lying between them. Filled out from reference TRBV18 and TRBJ2-5, the complete variable domain reads NAGVMQNPRHLVRRRGQEARLRCSPMKGHSHVYWYRQLPEEGLKFMVYLQKENIIDESGMPKERFSAEFPKEGPSILRIQQVVRGDSAAYFCASSPLGQETQYFGPGTRLLVL.

The CDR3 here is CSATGRDEQFF. The CDR3 nucleotides read TGCAGTGCGACAGGTAGGGATGAGCAGTTCTTC. The chain couples TRBV20-1 to TRBJ2-1; a possible D gene is TRBD1 (6 bases). The CDR3 totals 11 residues. The ends were cut back, 6 bases at V and 8 bases at J, with 11 bases in the middle. In germline, CDR1 is DFQATT, CDR2 SNEGSKA (reference sequence).

CDR3 sequence: CASSRGRNEQFF. The CDR3 DNA reads as TGTGCCAGTAGCAGGGGGAGAAATGAGCAGTTCTTC. The V gene is TRBV19, the J gene TRBJ2-1, with 7 bases lining up with TRBD1. This CDR3 contains 12 residues. Trimming at V came to 6 bases and at J to 7 bases, leaving 3 bases not matched to a gene. Germline loops: CDR1 LNHDA, CDR2 SQIVND (reference sequence).

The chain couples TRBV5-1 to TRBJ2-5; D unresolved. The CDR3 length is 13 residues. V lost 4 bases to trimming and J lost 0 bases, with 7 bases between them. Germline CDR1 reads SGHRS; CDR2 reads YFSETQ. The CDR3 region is CASSPNYQETQYF. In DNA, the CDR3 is TGCGCCAGCAGCCCGAACTACCAAGAGACCCAGTACTTC.

The CDR3 reads CASSTGTVTDTQYF. In nucleotides, the CDR3 is TGTGCCAGTAGTACCGGGACAGTCACAGATACGCAGTATTTT. The rearrangement joins TRBV19 to TRBJ2-3, with TRBD1 matching over 7 bases. Germline V CDR1 and CDR2: LNHDA, SQIVND (reference sequence). CDR3 length: 14 amino acids. Losses at the gene ends were 4 bases for V and 2 bases for J; bases not matched to a gene: 3. Full variable domain (missing parts from reference TRBV19 and TRBJ2-3): DGGITQSPKYLFRKEGQNVTLSCEQNLNHDAMYWYRQDPGQGLRLIYYSQIVNDFQKGDIAEGYSVSREKKESFPLTVTSAQKNPTAFYLCASSTGTVTDTQYFGPGTRLTVL.

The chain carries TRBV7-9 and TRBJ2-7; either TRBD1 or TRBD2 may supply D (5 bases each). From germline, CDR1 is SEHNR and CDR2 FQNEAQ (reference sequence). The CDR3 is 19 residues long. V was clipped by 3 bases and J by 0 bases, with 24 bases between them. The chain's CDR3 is CASSLALAWGTEGSYEQYF. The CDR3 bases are TGTGCCAGCAGCTTGGCCCTCGCTTGGGGGACCGAAGGCTCCTACGAGCAGTACTTC.

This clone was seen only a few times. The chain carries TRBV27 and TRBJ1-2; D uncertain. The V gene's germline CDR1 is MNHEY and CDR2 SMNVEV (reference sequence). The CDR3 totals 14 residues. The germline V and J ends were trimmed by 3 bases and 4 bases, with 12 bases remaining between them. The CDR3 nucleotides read TGTGCCAGCAGTTTCAGCCGCAGCTCCTATGGCTACACCTTC. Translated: CASSFSRSSYGYTF.

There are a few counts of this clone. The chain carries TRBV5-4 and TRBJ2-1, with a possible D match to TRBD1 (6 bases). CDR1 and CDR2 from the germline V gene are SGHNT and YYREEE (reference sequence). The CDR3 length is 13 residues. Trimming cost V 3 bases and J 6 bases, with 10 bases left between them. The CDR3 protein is CASSSDRSNEQFF. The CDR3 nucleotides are TGTGCCAGCAGCTCTGACAGGTCCAATGAGCAGTTCTTC.

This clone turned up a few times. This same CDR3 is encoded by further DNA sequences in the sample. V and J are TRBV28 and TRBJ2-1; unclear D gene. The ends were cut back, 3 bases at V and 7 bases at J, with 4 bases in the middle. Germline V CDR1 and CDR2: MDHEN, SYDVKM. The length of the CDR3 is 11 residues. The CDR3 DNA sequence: TGTGCCAGCAGTTTGAGGAATGAGCAGTTCTTC. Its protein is CASSLRNEQFF.

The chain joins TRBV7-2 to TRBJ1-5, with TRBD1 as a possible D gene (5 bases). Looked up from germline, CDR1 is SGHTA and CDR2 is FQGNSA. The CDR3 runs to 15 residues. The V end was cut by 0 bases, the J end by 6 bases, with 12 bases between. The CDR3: CASSLALGVSQPQHF. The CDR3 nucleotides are TGTGCCAGCAGCTTAGCGCTGGGGGTCTCTCAGCCCCAGCATTTT.

Written as DNA, the CDR3 is TGCAGCGTCTGGACCCGTGACACAGATACGCAGTATTTT. Its protein is CSVWTRDTDTQYF. The chain has TRBV29-1 and TRBJ2-3; no clear D. Germline-derived CDR1 and CDR2 are SQVTM and ANQGSEA. The CDR3 spans 13 residues. The V end lost 6 bases, the J end lost 2 bases, and 12 bases lay between the germline ends.

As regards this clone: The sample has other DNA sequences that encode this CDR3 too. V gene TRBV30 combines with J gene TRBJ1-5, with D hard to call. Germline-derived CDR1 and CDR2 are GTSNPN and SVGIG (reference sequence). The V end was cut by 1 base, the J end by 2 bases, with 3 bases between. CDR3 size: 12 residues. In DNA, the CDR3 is TGTGCCTGGAGTGGGGGCAATCAGCCCCAGCATTTT. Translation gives CAWSGGNQPQHF.

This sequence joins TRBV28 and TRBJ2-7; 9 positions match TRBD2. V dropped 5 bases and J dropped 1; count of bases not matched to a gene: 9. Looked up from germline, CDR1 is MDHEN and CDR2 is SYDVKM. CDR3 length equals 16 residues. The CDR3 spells CASSPSGAGGSYEQYF. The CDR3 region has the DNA TGTGCCAGCAGTCCGTCCGGAGCGGGAGGTTCCTACGAGCAGTACTTC.

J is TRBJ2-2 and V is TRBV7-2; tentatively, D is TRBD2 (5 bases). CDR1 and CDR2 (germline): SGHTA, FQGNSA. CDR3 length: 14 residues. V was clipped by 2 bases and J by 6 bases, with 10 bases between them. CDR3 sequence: CASSLYRGPGELFF. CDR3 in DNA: TGTGCCAGCAGCTTATATCGGGGTCCCGGGGAGCTGTTTTTT. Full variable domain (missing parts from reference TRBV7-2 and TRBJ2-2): GAGVSQSPSNKVTEKGKDVELRCDPISGHTALYWYRQSLGQGLEFLIYFQGNSAPDKSGLPSDRFSAERTGGSVSTLTIQRTQQEDSAVYLCASSLYRGPGELFFGEGSRLTVL.

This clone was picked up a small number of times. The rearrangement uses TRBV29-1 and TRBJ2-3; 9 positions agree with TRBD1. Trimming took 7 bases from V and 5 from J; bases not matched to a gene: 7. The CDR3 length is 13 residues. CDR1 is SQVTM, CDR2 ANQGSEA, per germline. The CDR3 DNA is TGCAGCGCACCGACAGGGGGGATAGATACGCAGTATTTT. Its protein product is CSAPTGGIDTQYF.

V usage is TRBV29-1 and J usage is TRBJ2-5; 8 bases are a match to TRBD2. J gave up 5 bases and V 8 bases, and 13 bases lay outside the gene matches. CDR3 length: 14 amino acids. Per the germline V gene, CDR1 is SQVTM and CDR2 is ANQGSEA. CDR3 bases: TGCAGCTACCCCGTCCCACTAGCGGTGGAGACCCAGTACTTC. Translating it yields CSYPVPLAVETQYF. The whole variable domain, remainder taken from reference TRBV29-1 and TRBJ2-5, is SAVISQKPSRDICQRGTSLTIQCQVDSQVTMMFWYRQQPGQSLTLIATANQGSEATYESGFVIDKFPISRPNLTFSTLTVSNMSPEDSSIYLCSYPVPLAVETQYFGPGTRLLVL.

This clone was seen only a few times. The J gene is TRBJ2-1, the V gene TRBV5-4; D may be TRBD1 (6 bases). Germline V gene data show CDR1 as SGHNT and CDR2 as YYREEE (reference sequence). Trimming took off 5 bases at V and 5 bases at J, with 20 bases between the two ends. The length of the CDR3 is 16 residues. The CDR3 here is CASRTGPTNTNNEQFF. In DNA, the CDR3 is TGTGCCAGCAGAACAGGGCCTACCAATACTAACAATGAGCAGTTCTTC.

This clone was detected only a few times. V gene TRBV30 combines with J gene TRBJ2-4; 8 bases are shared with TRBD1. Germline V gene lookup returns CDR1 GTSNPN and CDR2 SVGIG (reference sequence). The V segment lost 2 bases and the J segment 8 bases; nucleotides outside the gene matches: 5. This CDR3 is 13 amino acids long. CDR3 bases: TGTGCCTGGAGTCGCGGACAGGGAGACATTCAGTACTTC. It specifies CAWSRGQGDIQYF.